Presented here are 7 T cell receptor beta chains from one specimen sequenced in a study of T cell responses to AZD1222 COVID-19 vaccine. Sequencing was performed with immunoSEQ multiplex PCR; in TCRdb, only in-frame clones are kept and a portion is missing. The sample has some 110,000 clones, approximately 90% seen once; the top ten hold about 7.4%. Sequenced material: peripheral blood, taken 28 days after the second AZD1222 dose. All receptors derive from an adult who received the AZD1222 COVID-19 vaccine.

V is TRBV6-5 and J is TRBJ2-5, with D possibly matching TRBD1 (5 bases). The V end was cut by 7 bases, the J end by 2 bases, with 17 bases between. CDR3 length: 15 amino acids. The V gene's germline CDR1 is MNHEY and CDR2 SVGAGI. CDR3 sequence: CASTRTRAGQETQYF. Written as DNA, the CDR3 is TGTGCCAGCACCCGGACCAGGGCCGGTCAAGAGACCCAGTACTTC.

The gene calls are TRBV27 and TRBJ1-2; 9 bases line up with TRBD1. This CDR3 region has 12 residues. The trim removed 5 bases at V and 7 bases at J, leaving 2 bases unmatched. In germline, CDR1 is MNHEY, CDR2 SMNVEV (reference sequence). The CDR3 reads CASSRTGAGYTF. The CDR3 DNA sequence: TGTGCCAGCAGTCGGACAGGGGCTGGCTACACCTTC.

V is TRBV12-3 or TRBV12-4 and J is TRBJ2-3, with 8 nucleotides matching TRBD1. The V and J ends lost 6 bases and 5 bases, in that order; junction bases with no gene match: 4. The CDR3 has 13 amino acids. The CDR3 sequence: CASSRTGRDTQYF. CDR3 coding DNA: TGTGCCAGCAGCAGGACAGGGAGAGATACGCAGTATTTT.

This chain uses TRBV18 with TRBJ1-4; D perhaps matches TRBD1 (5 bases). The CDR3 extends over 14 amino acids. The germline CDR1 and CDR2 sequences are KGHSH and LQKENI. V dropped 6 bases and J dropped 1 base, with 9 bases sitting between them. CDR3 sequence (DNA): TGTGCCAGCTCTCAGGGCAGAACTAATGAAAAACTGTTTTTT. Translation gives CASSQGRTNEKLFF. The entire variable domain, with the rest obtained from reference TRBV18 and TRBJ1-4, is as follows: NAGVMQNPRHLVRRRGQEARLRCSPMKGHSHVYWYRQLPEEGLKFMVYLQKENIIDESGMPKERFSAEFPKEGPSILRIQQVVRGDSAAYFCASSQGRTNEKLFFGSGTQLSVL.

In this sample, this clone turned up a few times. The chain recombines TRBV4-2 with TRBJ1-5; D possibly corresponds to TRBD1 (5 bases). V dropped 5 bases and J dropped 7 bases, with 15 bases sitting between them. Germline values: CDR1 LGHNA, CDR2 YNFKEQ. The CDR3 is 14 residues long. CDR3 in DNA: TGTGCCAGCAGCGAAGTAGGCCCAGGGCAGCCCCAGCATTTT. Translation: CASSEVGPGQPQHF.

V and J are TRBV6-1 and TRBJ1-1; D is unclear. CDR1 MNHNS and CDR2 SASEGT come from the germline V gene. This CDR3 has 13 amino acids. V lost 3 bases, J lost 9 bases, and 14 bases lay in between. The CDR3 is CASSEGIRAQAFF. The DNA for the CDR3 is TGTGCCAGCAGTGAGGGGATAAGGGCCCAAGCTTTCTTT.

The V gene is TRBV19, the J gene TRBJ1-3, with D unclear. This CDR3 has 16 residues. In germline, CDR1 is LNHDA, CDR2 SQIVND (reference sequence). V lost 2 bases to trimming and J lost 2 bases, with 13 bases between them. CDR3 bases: TGTGCCAGTAGTATAACGACGACCAGCGCTGGAAACACCATATATTTT. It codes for CASSITTTSAGNTIYF.